This TCR beta chain stems from a study of blood T cell repertoires in COVID-19. CDR3 length: 17 amino acids. V was cut by 5 bases and J by 2 bases, with 19 bases left in between. Germline assignment: CDR1 SGHNT and CDR2 YENEEA. Repertoires were generated with immunoSEQ multiplex PCR, while TCRdb's copy carries only in-frame clones and drops some. Of fewer than 450,000 clones in the sample, over 75% were seen once. The clonotype was recovered from a woman between 35 and 50 years old with acute COVID-19. The V call is TRBV11-3, the J call TRBJ1-5; maybe TRBD1 (5 bases). Sequenced input: PBMCs or T cells enriched from blood (not recorded which). The CDR3 DNA follows: TGTGCCAGCAGCATAGGAGGCGGGGCTGGGGGCAATCAGCCCCAGCATTTT. Amino acid sequence: CASSIGGGAGGNQPQHF.